This T cell receptor beta chain was identified in a study of cytomegalovirus exposure and HLA in healthy donors. As for the study in general: An earlier analysis identified 117 million unique TCR beta sequences in 150 million to 200 million T cells.

A multiplex PCR was run with 60 Vbeta primers and 13 Jbeta primers. Here immunoSEQ multiplex PCR was the method, and the copy in TCRdb shows in-frame clones only, minus some. Of roughly 110,000 clones in the sample, roughly 80% were seen once. The trim removed 7 bases at V and 6 bases at J, leaving 10 bases unmatched. CDR1 and CDR2 from the germline V gene are MNHNS and SASEGT. The CDR3 extends over 14 amino acids. Study findings and constraints: Whilst most TCR sequences proved rare, a subset of public TCRs occurred across many donors.

Notes on this clone: Its antigen remains unknown.

The receptor's source is a man aged 40-49 years in good health and CMV-seronegative. The rearrangement links TRBV6-1 to TRBJ1-1; 8 bases are a match to TRBD1. Specimen: PBMCs. The CDR3 region is CASIDSRTGSEAFF. The CDR3, as DNA: TGTGCCAGCATTGACTCGCGGACAGGGTCTGAAGCTTTCTTT.